The clone carrying this T cell receptor (beta chain) came up once. This specimen belongs to a study of T cell changes during pregnancy in multiple sclerosis. CDR3 length equals 15 residues. CDR1 is SGHVS and CDR2 is FQNEAQ in the germline V gene. V lost 5 bases, J lost 1 base, and 15 bases lay in between. The protocol was immunoSEQ multiplex PCR, while the TCRdb copy is restricted to in-frame clones and leaves out a portion. The data hold 40,000 to 55,000 clones, with roughly 92% observed a single time. Sample: peripheral blood. J is TRBJ2-7 and V is TRBV7-8; either TRBD1 or TRBD2 may supply D (5 bases each). The TCR comes from a female donor with multiple sclerosis, enrolled in a pregnancy study. DNA of the CDR3: TGTGCCAGCAGCCTCCTGGGGGTCAAATCCTACGAGCAGTACTTC. This translates into CASSLLGVKSYEQYF.